A single sample gave rise to the 29 T cell receptor beta chains below, sequenced in a study of blood T cell repertoires in COVID-19. Clones were read by immunoSEQ multiplex PCR, and TCRdb kept only the in-frame ones, dropping some. The sample consists of approximately 260,000 clones, nearly 90% of them appearing once. The sample was peripheral blood. The receptors stem from a woman in her sixties with COVID-19, enrolled during active disease.

The CDR3 sequence is CASSSTSGQRHQPQHF. The CDR3 DNA reads TGTGCCAGTAGTTCCACCTCGGGACAGCGGCATCAGCCCCAGCATTTT. This chain connects TRBV19 to TRBJ1-5; 7 nucleotides align to TRBD1. J was trimmed by 5 bases and V by 5 bases; bases with no gene match: 12. The CDR3 length is 16 residues. Germline V gives CDR1 LNHDA, CDR2 SQIVND (reference sequence). Complete variable domain (other parts from reference TRBV19 and TRBJ1-5): DGGITQSPKYLFRKEGQNVTLSCEQNLNHDAMYWYRQDPGQGLRLIYYSQIVNDFQKGDIAEGYSVSREKKESFPLTVTSAQKNPTAFYLCASSSTSGQRHQPQHFGDGTRLSIL.

The chain carries TRBV27 and TRBJ1-5, with 7 bases that match TRBD1. The CDR3 is 15 residues long. Germline CDR1 and CDR2: MNHEY and SMNVEV (reference sequence). The V and J ends lost 4 bases and 3 bases, in that order; junction bases with no gene match: 6. This CDR3 is CASSSTTGFNQPQHF. Here the CDR3 DNA reads TGTGCCAGCAGTTCCACGACAGGGTTCAATCAGCCCCAGCATTTT.

The rearrangement links TRBV30 to TRBJ1-3; D is uncertain. This CDR3 spans 12 amino acids. Trimming shortened V by 2 bases and J by 9 bases, and 11 bases separated the two germline ends. Germline CDR1 reads GTSNPN; CDR2 reads SVGIG (reference sequence). The CDR3 DNA is TGTGCCTGGAGTCCCGGGGAGAGCACCATATATTTT. This codes for CAWSPGESTIYF.

V gene TRBV29-1 combines with J gene TRBJ1-4; D ambiguous. Trimming shortened V by 7 bases and J by 8 bases, and 17 bases separated the two germline ends. The V gene's germline CDR1 is SQVTM and CDR2 ANQGSEA. The CDR3 covers 13 residues. CDR3 sequence: CSAPDSFGEKLFF. The CDR3 DNA reads as TGCAGCGCCCCCGACTCCTTTGGGGAAAAACTGTTTTTT.

The chain combines TRBV10-3 with TRBJ1-3, with TRBD1 matching 9 bases. Germline assignment: CDR1 ENHRY and CDR2 SYGVKD. CDR3 size: 13 residues. Trimming removed 10 bases from V and 4 bases from J; junction bases left unmatched: 5. For the CDR3, the DNA is TGTGCCACCAAACAGGGGGCAGGAAACACCATATATTTT. It translates to CATKQGAGNTIYF.

The rearrangement joins TRBV7-9 to TRBJ2-3, with D uncertain. V was trimmed by 1 base and J by 3 bases, leaving 5 bases between them. Germline CDR1 reads SEHNR; CDR2 reads FQNEAQ (reference sequence). CDR3 size: 13 residues. The CDR3 region is CASSLGTTDTQYF. CDR3 nucleotide sequence: TGTGCCAGCAGCTTAGGAACTACAGATACGCAGTATTTT.

Only a few counts were recorded for this clone. The chain joins TRBV6-6 to TRBJ2-1, with D possibly TRBD2 on 6 matching bases. The V gene lost 6 bases and the J gene lost 5 bases, with 11 bases spanning the gap. The CDR3 length is 13 residues. CDR1 is MNHNY and CDR2 is SVGAGI in the germline V gene (reference sequence). The CDR3 region has the DNA TGTGCCAGCAGCTCGGGACTCCACAATGAGCAGTTCTTC. Translated: CASSSGLHNEQFF.

J is TRBJ1-4 and V is TRBV5-1; D is unclear. The CDR3 is 16 amino acids. Germline CDR1 is SGHRS and CDR2 is YFSETQ. Between the trimmed V and J ends, which lost 4 bases and 0 bases, there was a span of 13 bases. CDR3 amino acids: CASSPGLGATNEKLFF. The CDR3, as DNA: TGCGCCAGCAGCCCCGGATTGGGCGCAACTAATGAAAAACTGTTTTTT.

The chain joins TRBV5-4 to TRBJ2-2, with unresolved D. CDR3 length: 15 amino acids. Between the trimmed V and J ends, which lost 0 bases and 6 bases, there was a span of 12 bases. Germline-derived CDR1 and CDR2 are SGHNT and YYREEE (reference sequence). The DNA for the CDR3 is TGTGCCAGCAGCTTGGGGGCACCTGGGCCCGGGGAGCTGTTTTTT. This translates into CASSLGAPGPGELFF.

V usage is TRBV2 and J usage is TRBJ2-2, with D perhaps TRBD1 (5 bases). Trimming cost V 7 bases and J 1 base, with 10 bases left between them. CDR1 and CDR2 (germline): SNHLY, FYNNEI. The CDR3 covers 14 residues. Here the CDR3 reads CASKRGVNTGELFF. CDR3 bases: TGTGCCAGCAAAAGGGGCGTGAACACCGGGGAGCTGTTTTTT. Variable domain in full (rest from reference TRBV2 and TRBJ2-2): EPEVTQTPSHQVTQMGQEVILRCVPISNHLYFYWYRQILGQKVEFLVSFYNNEISEKSEIFDDQFSVERPDGSNFTLKIRSTKLEDSAMYFCASKRGVNTGELFFGEGSRLTVL.

The rearrangement links TRBV29-1 to TRBJ2-7; possible D gene TRBD2, 6 bases. CDR1 is SQVTM, CDR2 ANQGSEA, per germline. This CDR3 has 13 residues. V gave up 3 bases and J gave up 4 bases, with 13 bases separating them. Written as DNA, the CDR3 is TGCAGCGTTGATGGGGGGAGAGCTTACGAGCAGTACTTC. Its translation is CSVDGGRAYEQYF.

This chain connects TRBV5-4 to TRBJ1-2; the D gene is possibly TRBD1 (5 bases). V was pared by 0 bases and J by 4 bases, with 16 bases between. CDR1 is SGHNT and CDR2 is YYREEE in the germline V gene (reference sequence). This CDR3 is 16 amino acids long. The CDR3 spells CASSLGGETYLYGYTF. The CDR3 DNA sequence: TGTGCCAGCAGCTTGGGGGGGGAAACGTACCTCTATGGCTACACCTTC.

The chain has TRBV15 and TRBJ2-1; possibly TRBD2 for D (7 bases). The CDR3 loop spans 16 amino acids. The germline V gene encodes CDR1 LNHNV and CDR2 YYDKDF (reference sequence). V was clipped by 0 bases and J by 7 bases, with 16 bases between them. CDR3 nucleotides: TGTGCCACCAGCAGAGATCTGAAGGGGGGAGGGAATGAGCAGTTCTTC. Protein sequence: CATSRDLKGGGNEQFF.

The chain combines TRBV5-4 with TRBJ2-7; D not resolved. CDR1 SGHNT and CDR2 YYREEE come from the germline V gene (reference sequence). This CDR3 region has 15 residues. The V and J ends lost 4 bases and 4 bases respectively, with 18 bases between them. In DNA, the CDR3 is TGTGCCAGCAGCCCCCCCGCGGCCAAACCATACGAGCAGTACTTC. Translating it yields CASSPPAAKPYEQYF.

The rearrangement joins TRBV18 to TRBJ1-4; no firm D call. The germline V and J ends were trimmed by 1 base and 2 bases, with 11 bases remaining between them. From germline, CDR1 is KGHSH and CDR2 LQKENI. The CDR3 runs to 16 residues. The chain's CDR3 is CASSPRFARTNEKLFF. CDR3 in DNA: TGTGCCAGCTCACCACGGTTTGCCAGGACTAATGAAAAACTGTTTTTT.

The V call is TRBV27, the J call TRBJ2-7; 9 bases fit TRBD2. Germline CDR1 is MNHEY and CDR2 is SMNVEV (reference sequence). CDR3 length: 16 amino acids. V shed 0 bases and J 4 bases; nucleotides not matched to a gene: 7. The CDR3 DNA is TGTGCCAGCAGTTTATCCCCTAGCGGGGACTTTTACGAGCAGTACTTC. It encodes CASSLSPSGDFYEQYF.

CDR3 region: CASSLRASPLHF. The DNA for the CDR3 is TGTGCCAGCAGCTTAAGAGCGTCACCCCTCCACTTT. This sequence joins TRBV7-2 and TRBJ1-6; D is unclear. Germline V lookup: CDR1 SGHTA, CDR2 FQGNSA. This CDR3 has 12 residues. Trimming pared 2 bases from V and 10 bases from J, leaving 6 bases between.

The chain carries TRBV7-9 and TRBJ2-1; 9 positions match TRBD2. There are 14 residues in the CDR3. The V gene end was trimmed by 7 bases and the J gene end by 5 bases; junction bases not matched to a gene: 6. Per germline, CDR1 SEHNR and CDR2 FQNEAQ (reference sequence). As DNA, the CDR3 is TGTGCCAGCACCCCCCGGACTAGCGACAATGAGCAGTTCTTC. Translating gives CASTPRTSDNEQFF.

The chain joins TRBV29-1 to TRBJ2-5; tentative D call: TRBD1 (6 bases). The V gene's germline CDR1 is SQVTM and CDR2 ANQGSEA. The length of the CDR3 is 12 residues. Trimming pared 7 bases from V and 5 bases from J, leaving 14 bases between. The CDR3 protein is CSASRQGETQYF. CDR3 bases: TGCAGCGCCTCCAGGCAGGGGGAGACCCAGTACTTC.

The chain couples TRBV6-2 or TRBV6-3 to TRBJ1-1, with D hard to call. The V end was cut by 0 bases, the J end by 4 bases, with 6 bases between. CDR3 length equals 13 residues. Per germline, CDR1 MNHEY and CDR2 SVGEGT. The CDR3 sequence is CASSYSWSTEAFF. In nucleotides, the CDR3 is TGTGCCAGCAGTTACTCGTGGAGCACTGAAGCTTTCTTT.

This clone was picked up a small number of times. The V call is TRBV9, the J call TRBJ1-2; D remains ambiguous. Deletions cut 1 base from V and 0 bases from J, with 10 bases between. The CDR3 is made up of 15 amino acids. Germline CDR1 and CDR2: SGDLS and YYNGEE. Here the CDR3 DNA reads TGTGCCAGCAGCGTAAGAGAGCTCGCTAACTATGGCTACACCTTC. This codes for CASSVRELANYGYTF. Complete variable domain (other parts from reference TRBV9 and TRBJ1-2): DSGVTQTPKHLITATGQRVTLRCSPRSGDLSVYWYQQSLDQGLQFLIQYYNGEERAKGNILERFSAQQFPDLHSELNLSSLELGDSALYFCASSVRELANYGYTFGSGTRLTVV.

The rearrangement links TRBV6-5 to TRBJ2-7; a possible D gene is TRBD2 (6 bases). The germline V and J ends were trimmed by 7 bases and 5 bases, with 18 bases remaining between them. The germline V gene encodes CDR1 MNHEY and CDR2 SVGAGI. The CDR3 contains 14 residues. Here the CDR3 reads CASNSGPPSDEQYF. The CDR3 bases are TGTGCCAGCAATTCCGGACCTCCTAGCGACGAGCAGTACTTC.

This chain joins TRBV12-3 or TRBV12-4 and TRBJ2-7; D is undetermined. Trimming left V 0 bases short and J 9 bases short, with 12 bases between. This CDR3 comprises 13 residues. The CDR3 bases are TGTGCCAGCAGTTTAGCGAAGAGGATGGCGCAGTACTTC. It translates to CASSLAKRMAQYF.

V and J are TRBV7-2 and TRBJ1-1; no definite D call. The CDR3 runs 14 residues. The germline V gene has CDR1 SGHTA and CDR2 FQGNSA. The germline V and J ends were trimmed by 1 base and 3 bases, with 9 bases remaining between them. The CDR3 nucleotides are TGTGCCAGCAGCTTAGATTGGTCGGACACTGAAGCTTTCTTT. Amino acids: CASSLDWSDTEAFF.

The V call is TRBV5-6, the J call TRBJ1-5; D call uncertain. The CDR3 length is 16 residues. Germline CDR1 SGHDT, CDR2 YYEEEE. The germline V and J ends were trimmed by 0 bases and 2 bases, with 12 bases remaining between them. The CDR3 region has the DNA TGTGCCAGCAGCTTGGACGCGGGATCGGGCAATCAGCCCCAGCATTTT. Amino acid sequence: CASSLDAGSGNQPQHF.

The rearrangement uses TRBV9 and TRBJ1-2; the match to TRBD1 covers 9 bases. The CDR3 has 16 amino acids. Trimming took 4 bases from V and 0 from J; bases not matched to a gene: 7. From germline, CDR1 is SGDLS and CDR2 YYNGEE. CDR3 bases: TGTGCCAGCAGCCGAACAGGGGGCTCCACTAACTATGGCTACACCTTC. This sequence encodes CASSRTGGSTNYGYTF.

The chain carries TRBV7-9 and TRBJ1-4; a possible D gene is TRBD1 (5 bases). The germline CDR1 and CDR2 sequences are SEHNR and FQNEAQ (reference sequence). CDR3 length equals 15 residues. Trimming took off 2 bases at V and 4 bases at J, with 11 bases between the two ends. The CDR3 reads CASSLSGLLNEKLFF. The CDR3 nucleotides are TGTGCCAGCAGCTTATCGGGACTGCTTAATGAAAAACTGTTTTTT.

The V call is TRBV7-9, the J call TRBJ2-2, with 7 bases that match TRBD1. V lost 1 base, J lost 5 bases, and 7 bases stayed unmatched. The germline V gene encodes CDR1 SEHNR and CDR2 FQNEAQ (reference sequence). The CDR3 is 16 residues long. The CDR3 nucleotides are TGTGCCAGCAGCTTAGGCGTGACAGGGAAAACCGGGGAGCTGTTTTTT. Its protein product is CASSLGVTGKTGELFF.

This clone is a singleton in its sample. V and J are TRBV7-9 and TRBJ2-1; D is perhaps TRBD2 (5 bases). The CDR3 covers 14 residues. The germline V gene encodes CDR1 SEHNR and CDR2 FQNEAQ (reference sequence). The germline V and J ends were trimmed by 5 bases and 2 bases, with 10 bases remaining between them. This chain's CDR3 is CASSRGSTYNEQFF. CDR3 sequence (DNA): TGTGCCAGCAGCCGCGGGTCCACCTACAATGAGCAGTTCTTC.